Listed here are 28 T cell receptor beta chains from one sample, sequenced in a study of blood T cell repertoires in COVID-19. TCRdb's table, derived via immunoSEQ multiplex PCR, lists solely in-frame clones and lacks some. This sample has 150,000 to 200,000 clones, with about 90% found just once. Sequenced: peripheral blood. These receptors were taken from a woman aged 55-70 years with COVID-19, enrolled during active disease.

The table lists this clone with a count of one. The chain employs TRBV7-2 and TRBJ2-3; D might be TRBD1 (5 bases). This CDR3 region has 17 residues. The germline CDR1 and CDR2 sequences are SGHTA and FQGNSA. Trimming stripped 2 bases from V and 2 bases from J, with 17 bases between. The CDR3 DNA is TGTGCCAGCAGCTTATTCCGGCAGGGATCGGTCACAGATACGCAGTATTTT. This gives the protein CASSLFRQGSVTDTQYF.

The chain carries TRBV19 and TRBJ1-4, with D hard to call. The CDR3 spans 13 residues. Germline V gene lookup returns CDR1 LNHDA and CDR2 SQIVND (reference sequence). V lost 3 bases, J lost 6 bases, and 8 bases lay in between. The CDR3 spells CASSMGWDEKLFF. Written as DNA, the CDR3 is TGTGCCAGTAGTATGGGCTGGGATGAAAAACTGTTTTTT.

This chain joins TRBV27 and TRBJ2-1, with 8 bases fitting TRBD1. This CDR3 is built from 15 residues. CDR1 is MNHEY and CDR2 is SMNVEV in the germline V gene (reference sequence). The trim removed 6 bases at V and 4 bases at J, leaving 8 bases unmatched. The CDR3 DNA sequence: TGTGCCAGCAGCGTTGACAGGGGCAATTACAATGAGCAGTTCTTC. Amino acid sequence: CASSVDRGNYNEQFF.

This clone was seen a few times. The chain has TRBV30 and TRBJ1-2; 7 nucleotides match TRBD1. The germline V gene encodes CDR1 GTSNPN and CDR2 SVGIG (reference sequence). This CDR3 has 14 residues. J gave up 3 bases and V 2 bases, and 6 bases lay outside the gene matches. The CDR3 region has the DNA TGTGCCTGGAGTCCAGACAGGGATTACTATGGCTACACCTTC. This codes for CAWSPDRDYYGYTF.

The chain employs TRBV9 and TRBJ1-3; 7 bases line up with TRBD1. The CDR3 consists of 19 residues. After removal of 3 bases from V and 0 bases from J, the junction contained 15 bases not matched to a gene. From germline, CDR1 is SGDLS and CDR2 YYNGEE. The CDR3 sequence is CASSAKTGTVALSGNTIYF. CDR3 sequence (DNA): TGTGCCAGCAGCGCGAAAACCGGGACAGTAGCCCTCTCTGGAAACACCATATATTTT.

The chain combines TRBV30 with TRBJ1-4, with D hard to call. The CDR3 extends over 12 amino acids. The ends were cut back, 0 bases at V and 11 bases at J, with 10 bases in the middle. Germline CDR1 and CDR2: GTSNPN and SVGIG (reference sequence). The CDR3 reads CAWSVLPWKLFF. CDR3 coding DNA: TGTGCCTGGAGTGTACTACCGTGGAAACTGTTTTTT. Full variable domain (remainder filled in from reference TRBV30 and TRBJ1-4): SQTIHQWPATLVQPVGSPLSLECTVEGTSNPNLYWYRQAAGRGLQLLFYSVGIGQISSEVPQNLSASRPQDRQFILSSKKLLLSDSGFYLCAWSVLPWKLFFGSGTQLSVL.

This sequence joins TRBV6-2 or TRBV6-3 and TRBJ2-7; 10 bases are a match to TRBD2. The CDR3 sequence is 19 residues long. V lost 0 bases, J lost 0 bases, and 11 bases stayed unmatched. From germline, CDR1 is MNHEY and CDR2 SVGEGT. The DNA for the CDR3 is TGTGCCAGCAGTTACTCTCCAGGGTGGGCTAGCGGGAGCTCCTACGAGCAGTACTTC. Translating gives CASSYSPGWASGSSYEQYF.

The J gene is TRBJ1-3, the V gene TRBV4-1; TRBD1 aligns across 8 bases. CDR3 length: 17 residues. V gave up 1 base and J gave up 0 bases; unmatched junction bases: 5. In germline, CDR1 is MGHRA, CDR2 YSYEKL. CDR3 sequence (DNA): TGCGCCAGCAGCCAAGTAGACAGGGGAAACTCTGGAAACACCATATATTTT. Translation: CASSQVDRGNSGNTIYF.

The CDR3 bases are TGTGCCAGCAGCTTGGTGGATAGCGGGAGAGCAGATACGCAGTATTTT. It encodes CASSLVDSGRADTQYF. The chain uses TRBV5-5 and TRBJ2-3, with 9 positions matching TRBD2. The CDR3 spans 16 residues. Trimming took 0 bases from V and 4 from J; bases not matched to a gene: 6. In germline, CDR1 is SGHKS, CDR2 YYEKEE (reference sequence).

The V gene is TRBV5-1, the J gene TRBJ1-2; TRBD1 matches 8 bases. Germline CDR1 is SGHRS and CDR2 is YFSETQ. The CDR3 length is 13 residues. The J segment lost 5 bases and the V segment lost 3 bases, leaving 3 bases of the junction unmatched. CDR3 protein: CASSSRQGYGYTF. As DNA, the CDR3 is TGCGCCAGCAGCTCTCGACAGGGGTATGGCTACACCTTC. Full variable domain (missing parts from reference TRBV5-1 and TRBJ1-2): KAGVTQTPRYLIKTRGQQVTLSCSPISGHRSVSWYQQTPGQGLQFLFEYFSETQRNKGNFPGRFSGRQFSNSRSEMNVSTLELGDSALYLCASSSRQGYGYTFGSGTRLTVV.

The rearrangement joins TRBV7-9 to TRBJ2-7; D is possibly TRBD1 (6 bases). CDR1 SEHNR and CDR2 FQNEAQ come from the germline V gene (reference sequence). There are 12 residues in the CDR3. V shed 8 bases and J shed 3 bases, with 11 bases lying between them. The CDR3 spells CASGRDNYEQYF. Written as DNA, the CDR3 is TGTGCCAGCGGCCGGGACAACTACGAGCAGTACTTC. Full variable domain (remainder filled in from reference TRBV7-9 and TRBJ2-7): DTGVSQNPRHKITKRGQNVTFRCDPISEHNRLYWYRQTLGQGPEFLTYFQNEAQLEKSRLLSDRFSAERPKGSFSTLEIQRTEQGDSAMYLCASGRDNYEQYFGPGTRLTVT.

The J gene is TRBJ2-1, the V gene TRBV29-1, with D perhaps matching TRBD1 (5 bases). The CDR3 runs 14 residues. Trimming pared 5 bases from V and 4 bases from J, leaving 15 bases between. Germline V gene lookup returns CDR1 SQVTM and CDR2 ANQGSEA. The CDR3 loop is CSVSLWQGYNEQFF. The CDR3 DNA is TGCAGCGTTTCTCTGTGGCAGGGTTACAATGAGCAGTTCTTC.

The CDR3 region is CASSSGQSSGNTIYF. CDR3 nucleotide sequence: TGTGCCAGCAGCTCGGGACAGAGCTCTGGAAACACCATATATTTT. J is TRBJ1-3 and V is TRBV5-4; 7 bases line up with TRBD1. The V gene's germline CDR1 is SGHNT and CDR2 YYREEE (reference sequence). J gave up 0 bases and V 3 bases, and 3 bases lay outside the gene matches. CDR3 length: 15 amino acids. The variable domain in full, with the rest retrieved from reference TRBV5-4 and TRBJ1-3, is ETGVTQSPTHLIKTRGQQVTLRCSSQSGHNTVSWYQQALGQGPQFIFQYYREEENGRGNFPPRFSGLQFPNYSSELNVNALELDDSALYLCASSSGQSSGNTIYFGEGSWLTVV.

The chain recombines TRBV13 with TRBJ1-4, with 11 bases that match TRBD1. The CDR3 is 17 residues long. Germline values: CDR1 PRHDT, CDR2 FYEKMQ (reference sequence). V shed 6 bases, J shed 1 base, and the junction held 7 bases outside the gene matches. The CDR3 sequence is CASRRTGGWGTNEKLFF. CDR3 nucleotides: TGTGCCAGCAGACGGACAGGGGGCTGGGGAACTAATGAAAAACTGTTTTTT.

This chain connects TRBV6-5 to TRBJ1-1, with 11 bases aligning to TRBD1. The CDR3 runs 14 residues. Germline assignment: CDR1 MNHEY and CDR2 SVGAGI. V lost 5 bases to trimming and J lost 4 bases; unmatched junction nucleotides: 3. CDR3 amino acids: CASSTGTGGTEAFF. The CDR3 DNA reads TGTGCCAGCAGTACCGGGACAGGGGGCACTGAAGCTTTCTTT.

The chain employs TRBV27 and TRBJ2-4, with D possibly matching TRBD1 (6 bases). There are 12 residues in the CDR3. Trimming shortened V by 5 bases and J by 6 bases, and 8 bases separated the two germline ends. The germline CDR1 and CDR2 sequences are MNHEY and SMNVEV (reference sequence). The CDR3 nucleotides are TGTGCCAGCAGTCGAGGGGGAAACATTCAGTACTTC. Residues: CASSRGGNIQYF.

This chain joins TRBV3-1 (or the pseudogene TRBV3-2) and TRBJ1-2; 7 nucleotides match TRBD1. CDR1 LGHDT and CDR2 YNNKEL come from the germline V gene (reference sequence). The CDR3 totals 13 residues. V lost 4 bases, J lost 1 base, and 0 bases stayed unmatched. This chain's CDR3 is CASSRDSNYGYTF. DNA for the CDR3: TGTGCCAGCAGCCGGGACAGTAACTATGGCTACACCTTC.

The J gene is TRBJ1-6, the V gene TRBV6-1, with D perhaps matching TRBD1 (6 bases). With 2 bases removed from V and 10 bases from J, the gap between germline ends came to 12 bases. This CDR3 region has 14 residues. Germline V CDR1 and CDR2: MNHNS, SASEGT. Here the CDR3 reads CASSESGEGSPLHF. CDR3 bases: TGTGCCAGCAGTGAATCAGGGGAAGGGTCACCCCTCCACTTT.

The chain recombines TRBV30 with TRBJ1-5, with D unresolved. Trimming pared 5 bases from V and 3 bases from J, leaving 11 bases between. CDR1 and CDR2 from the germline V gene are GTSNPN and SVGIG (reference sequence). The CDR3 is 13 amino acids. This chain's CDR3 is CAWDGRINQPQHF. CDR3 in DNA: TGTGCCTGGGATGGCAGAATCAATCAGCCCCAGCATTTT.

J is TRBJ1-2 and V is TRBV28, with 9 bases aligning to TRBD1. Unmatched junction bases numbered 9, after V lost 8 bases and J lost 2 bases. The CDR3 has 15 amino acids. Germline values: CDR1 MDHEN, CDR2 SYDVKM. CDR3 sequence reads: CASSDPGQGNYGYTF. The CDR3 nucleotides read TGTGCCAGCTCCGATCCGGGACAGGGCAACTATGGCTACACCTTC.

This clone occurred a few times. The CDR3 region is CASSILILAGHREQYF. The CDR3 coding sequence is TGTGCCAGTAGTATACTGATTCTAGCGGGACATCGCGAGCAGTACTTC. The chain links TRBV19 to TRBJ2-7; TRBD2 aligns across 9 bases. Germline lookup yields CDR1 LNHDA and CDR2 SQIVND (reference sequence). The CDR3 covers 16 residues. V shed 2 bases and J 6 bases; nucleotides not matched to a gene: 11.

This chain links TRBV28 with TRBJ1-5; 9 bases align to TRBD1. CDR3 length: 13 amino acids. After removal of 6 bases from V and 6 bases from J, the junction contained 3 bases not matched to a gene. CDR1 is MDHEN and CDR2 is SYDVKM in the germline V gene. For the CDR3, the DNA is TGTGCCAGCAGGGGACAGGGTGTTCAGCCCCAGCATTTT. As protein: CASRGQGVQPQHF. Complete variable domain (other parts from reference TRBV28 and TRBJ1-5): DVKVTQSSRYLVKRTGEKVFLECVQDMDHENMFWYRQDPGLGLRLIYFSYDVKMKEKGDIPEGYSVSREKKERFSLILESASTNQTSMYLCASRGQGVQPQHFGDGTRLSIL.

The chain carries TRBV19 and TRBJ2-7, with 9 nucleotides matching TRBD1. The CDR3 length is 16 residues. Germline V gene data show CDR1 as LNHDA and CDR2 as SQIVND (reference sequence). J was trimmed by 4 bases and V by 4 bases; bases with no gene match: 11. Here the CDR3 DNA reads TGTGCCAGTAGTAGCGGGACAGGGACTTCTTTTTACGAGCAGTACTTC. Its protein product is CASSSGTGTSFYEQYF.

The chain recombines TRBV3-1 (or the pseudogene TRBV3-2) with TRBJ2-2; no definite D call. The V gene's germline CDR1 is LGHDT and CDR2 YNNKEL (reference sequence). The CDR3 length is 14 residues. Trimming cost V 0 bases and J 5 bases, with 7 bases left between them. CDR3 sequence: CASSQESVTGELFF. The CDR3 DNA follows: TGTGCCAGCAGCCAAGAAAGCGTTACCGGGGAGCTGTTTTTT.

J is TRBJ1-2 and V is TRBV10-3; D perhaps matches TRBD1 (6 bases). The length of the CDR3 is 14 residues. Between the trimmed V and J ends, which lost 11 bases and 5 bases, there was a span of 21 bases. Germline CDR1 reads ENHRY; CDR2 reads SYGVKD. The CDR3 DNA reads TGTGCCGCCGACTCCGGGACACCCCTATATGGCTACACCTTC. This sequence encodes CAADSGTPLYGYTF.

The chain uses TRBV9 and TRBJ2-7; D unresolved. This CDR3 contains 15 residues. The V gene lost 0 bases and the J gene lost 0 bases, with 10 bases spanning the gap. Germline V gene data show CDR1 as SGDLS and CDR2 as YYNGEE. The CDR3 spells CASSVEAHGSYEQYF. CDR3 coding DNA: TGTGCCAGCAGCGTAGAAGCGCATGGCTCCTACGAGCAGTACTTC.

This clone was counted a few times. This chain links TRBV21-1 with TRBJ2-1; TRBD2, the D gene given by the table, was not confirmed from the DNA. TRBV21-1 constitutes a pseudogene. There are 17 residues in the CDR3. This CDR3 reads CARTAGATVRSYNEQFF. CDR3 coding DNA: TGTGCCAGAACGGCGGGAGCAACCGTCCGCTCCTACAATGAGCAGTTCTTC.

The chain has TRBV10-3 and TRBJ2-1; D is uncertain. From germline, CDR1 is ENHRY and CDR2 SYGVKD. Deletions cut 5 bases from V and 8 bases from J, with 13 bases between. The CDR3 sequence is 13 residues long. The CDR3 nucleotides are TGTGCCATCAGTCCGGGTTCATCGGATGAGCAGTTCTTC. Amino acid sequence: CAISPGSSDEQFF.